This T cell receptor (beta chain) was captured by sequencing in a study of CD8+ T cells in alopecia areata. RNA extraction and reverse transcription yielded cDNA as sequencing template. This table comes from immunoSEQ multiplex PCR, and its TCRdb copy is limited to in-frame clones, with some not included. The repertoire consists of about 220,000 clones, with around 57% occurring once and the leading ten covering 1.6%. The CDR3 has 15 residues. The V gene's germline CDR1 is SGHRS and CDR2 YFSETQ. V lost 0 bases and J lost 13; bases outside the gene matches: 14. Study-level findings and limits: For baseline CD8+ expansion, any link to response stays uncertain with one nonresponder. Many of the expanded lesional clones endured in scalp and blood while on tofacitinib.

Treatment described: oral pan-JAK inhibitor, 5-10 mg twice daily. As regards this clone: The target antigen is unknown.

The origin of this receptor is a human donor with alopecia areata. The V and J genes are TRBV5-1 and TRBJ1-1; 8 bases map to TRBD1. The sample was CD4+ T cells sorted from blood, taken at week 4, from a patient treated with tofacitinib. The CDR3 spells CASSLAATGTGDVFF. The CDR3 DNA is TGCGCCAGCAGCTTGGCTGCGACCGGGACAGGCGATGTTTTCTTT.